The 21 T cell receptor beta chains given below trace back to one sample, sequenced in a study of circulating and synovial CD4+ cells in juvenile arthritis. Clones were sequenced by immunoSEQ multiplex PCR, and TCRdb holds only the in-frame ones, with some missing. This sample has roughly 32,000 clones; about 95% occur once, and the top ten carry 0.68%. Material: CD4+ T cells from blood. The source is a human donor with juvenile idiopathic arthritis.

The rearrangement uses TRBV5-1 and TRBJ2-3, with 15 bases aligning to TRBD2. The CDR3 covers 21 residues. CDR1 is SGHRS, CDR2 YFSETQ, per germline. J lost 0 bases, V lost 0 bases, and 11 bases had no gene match. The CDR3 DNA follows: TGCGCCAGCAGCTTGGCCGGGGGACTAGCGGGGGGCTACTCTAGCACAGATACGCAGTATTTT. Its protein is CASSLAGGLAGGYSSTDTQYF.

The CDR3 region is CASSFDGGPGEQYF. The CDR3 bases are TGCGCCAGCAGCTTTGACGGGGGGCCGGGGGAGCAGTACTTC. The chain employs TRBV5-1 and TRBJ2-7, with D possibly TRBD2 on 7 matching bases. Germline V gene sequence: CDR1 SGHRS, CDR2 YFSETQ. There are 14 residues in the CDR3. Trimming removed 2 bases from V and 7 bases from J, with 16 bases in between.

This chain connects TRBV4-1 to TRBJ2-3, with TRBD2 as a possible D gene (6 bases). V lost 4 bases and J lost 3, with 14 bases in between. Germline loops: CDR1 MGHRA, CDR2 YSYEKL. The CDR3 sequence is 15 residues long. The CDR3 nucleotides are TGCGCCAGCAGCCCCGGGACTTTAAGGACAGATACGCAGTATTTT. This sequence encodes CASSPGTLRTDTQYF.

The V call is TRBV7-6, the J call TRBJ2-2; 10 positions match TRBD1. The CDR3 spans 18 residues. Germline V gives CDR1 SGHVS, CDR2 FNYEAQ. V shed 2 bases, J shed 7 bases, and the junction held 13 bases outside the gene matches. Here the CDR3 DNA reads TGTGCCAGCAGCTTACGTTTACTAGACAGGGGGCGCAACGGGGAGCTGTTTTTT. Residues: CASSLRLLDRGRNGELFF.

This chain joins TRBV5-6 and TRBJ1-6, with 7 bases identical to TRBD1. V shed 4 bases, J shed 10 bases, and the junction held 8 bases outside the gene matches. Germline values: CDR1 SGHDT, CDR2 YYEEEE. The CDR3 contains 14 residues. The CDR3: CASSARGLGSPLHF. The DNA of the CDR3 is TGTGCCAGCAGCGCAAGGGGGCTTGGGTCACCCCTCCACTTT. Complete variable domain (other parts from reference TRBV5-6 and TRBJ1-6): DAGVTQSPTHLIKTRGQQVTLRCSPKSGHDTVSWYQQALGQGPQFIFQYYEEEERQRGNFPDRFSGHQFPNYSSELNVNALLLGDSALYLCASSARGLGSPLHFGNGTRLTVT.

The V and J genes are TRBV11-3 and TRBJ2-7, with 8 positions matching TRBD1. The V gene's germline CDR1 is SGHNT and CDR2 YENEEA. The CDR3 has 15 residues. With V trimmed by 5 bases and J by 1 base, 7 bases remained unmatched. The CDR3 DNA reads as TGTGCCAGCAGCCTACTACAGGGGGAATCCTACGAGCAGTACTTC. Translated, it gives CASSLLQGESYEQYF. The complete variable domain, with remaining parts taken from reference TRBV11-3 and TRBJ2-7, reads EAGVVQSPRYKIIEKKQPVAFWCNPISGHNTLYWYLQNLGQGPELLIRYENEEAVDDSQLPKDRFSAERLKGVDSTLKIQPAELGDSAVYLCASSLLQGESYEQYFGPGTRLTVT.

The chain carries TRBV12-5 and TRBJ1-2, with D perhaps TRBD1 (5 bases). The V end lost 0 bases, the J end lost 4 bases, and 21 bases lay between the germline ends. CDR3 size: 18 residues. Germline V gene data show CDR1 as LGHNT and CDR2 as FRNRAP. In nucleotides, the CDR3 is TGTGCTAGTGGTTTGGTCCTCCCTTCAGGGAAGCGGGGCTATGGCTACACCTTC. Its translation: CASGLVLPSGKRGYGYTF.

The chain combines TRBV4-2 with TRBJ2-7; 7 nucleotides align to TRBD1. Germline V lookup: CDR1 LGHNA, CDR2 YNFKEQ. V lost 5 bases and J lost 3; bases outside the gene matches: 10. The CDR3 spans 15 residues. The CDR3 bases are TGTGCCAGCAGCAGTTGGTCAGGGGGTGTCTACGAGCAGTACTTC. Its translation is CASSSWSGGVYEQYF.

The chain has TRBV28 and TRBJ1-5, with D maybe TRBD1 (5 bases). Germline V gene data show CDR1 as MDHEN and CDR2 as SYDVKM. This CDR3 has 17 residues. V was clipped by 3 bases and J by 4 bases, with 19 bases between them. CDR3 amino acids: CASSFRQTFFSNQPQHF. Here the CDR3 DNA reads TGTGCCAGCAGTTTTAGACAGACTTTCTTCTCGAATCAGCCCCAGCATTTT.

This clone was seen once. This rearrangement joins TRBV4-2 to TRBJ2-7, with 10 bases that match TRBD2. With V trimmed by 2 bases and J by 5 bases, 12 bases remained unmatched. Germline V gene sequence: CDR1 LGHNA, CDR2 YNFKEQ. The CDR3 loop spans 17 amino acids. CDR3 sequence reads: CASSQNSLAGSPDEQYF. The CDR3 DNA reads TGTGCCAGCAGCCAAAACTCACTAGCGGGATCTCCCGACGAGCAGTACTTC.

The genes are TRBV5-8 and TRBJ2-3; no clear D. The germline CDR1 and CDR2 sequences are SGHTS and YDEGEE. Trimming shortened V by 2 bases and J by 6 bases, and 7 bases separated the two germline ends. The CDR3 extends over 12 amino acids. CDR3 region: CASSLNGDTQYF. The CDR3 DNA follows: TGTGCCAGCAGCTTAAATGGCGATACGCAGTATTTT.

This chain joins TRBV5-5 and TRBJ2-7, with 8 bases fitting TRBD1. The V and J ends lost 3 bases and 3 bases, in that order; junction bases with no gene match: 8. Germline CDR1 is SGHKS and CDR2 is YYEKEE (reference sequence). The CDR3 is 15 residues long. CDR3: CASSSAQGAIYEQYF. In DNA, the CDR3 is TGTGCCAGCAGCTCAGCTCAGGGGGCGATCTACGAGCAGTACTTC.

The V and J genes are TRBV28 and TRBJ2-3, with D hard to call. V was shortened by 4 bases and J by 3 bases, with 5 bases between the two germline ends. This CDR3 region has 12 residues. CDR1 and CDR2 (germline): MDHEN, SYDVKM. In DNA form, the CDR3 reads TGTGCCAGCAGTTCAGTGACAGATACGCAGTATTTT. Translation: CASSSVTDTQYF.

The chain uses TRBV10-1 and TRBJ1-1; no clear D. The CDR3 has 17 residues. V gave up 0 bases and J gave up 3 bases, with 17 bases separating them. The germline CDR1 and CDR2 sequences are WNHNN and SYGVQD (reference sequence). CDR3 sequence reads: CASSESGGGPWDTEAFF. In nucleotides, the CDR3 is TGCGCCAGCAGTGAGTCGGGTGGCGGGCCATGGGACACTGAAGCTTTCTTT.

The chain employs TRBV11-2 and TRBJ2-7; 7 bases match TRBD1. Trimming at V came to 5 bases and at J to 10 bases, leaving 5 bases not matched to a gene. Germline loops: CDR1 SGHAT, CDR2 FQNNGV. This CDR3 has 11 residues. The CDR3 loop reads CASSHYRGQYF. The DNA of the CDR3 is TGTGCCAGCAGCCATTACAGGGGCCAGTACTTC.

The genes are TRBV6-1 and TRBJ2-7; D not resolved. CDR1 is MNHNS, CDR2 SASEGT, per germline. V was shortened by 3 bases and J by 0 bases, with 6 bases between the two germline ends. The CDR3 loop spans 13 amino acids. The CDR3 nucleotides are TGTGCCAGCAGTGAGGTCAGCTCCTACGAGCAGTACTTC. Amino acids: CASSEVSSYEQYF.

The V gene is TRBV6-5, the J gene TRBJ1-1; 10 nucleotides line up with TRBD1. The V segment lost 5 bases and the J segment 1 base; nucleotides outside the gene matches: 4. The CDR3 totals 15 residues. Germline V gives CDR1 MNHEY, CDR2 SVGAGI. Here the CDR3 reads CASSPRDRGNTEAFF. The CDR3 nucleotides are TGTGCCAGCAGTCCTCGGGACAGGGGGAACACTGAAGCTTTCTTT.

The rearrangement uses TRBV7-2 and TRBJ2-4; 13 bases are a match to TRBD2. This CDR3 is built from 18 residues. V gave up 5 bases and J gave up 6 bases; unmatched junction bases: 13. Germline CDR1 SGHTA, CDR2 FQGNSA. The CDR3 reads CASSLGLAGVSARNIQYF. The CDR3 nucleotides are TGTGCCAGCAGCCTTGGACTAGCGGGGGTATCAGCAAGAAACATTCAGTACTTC.

The V and J genes are TRBV5-5 and TRBJ1-1, with 8 positions matching TRBD1. The trim removed 4 bases at V and 5 bases at J, leaving 13 bases unmatched. Germline assignment: CDR1 SGHKS and CDR2 YYEKEE (reference sequence). The CDR3 sequence is 16 residues long. The CDR3 region is CASSPPHGQGGTEAFF. The CDR3 bases are TGTGCCAGCAGCCCGCCCCACGGACAGGGCGGGACTGAAGCTTTCTTT.

This chain joins TRBV5-4 and TRBJ1-2; 9 bases agree with TRBD1. The germline gives CDR1 SGHNT, CDR2 YYREEE (reference sequence). The CDR3 is 15 residues long. V lost 4 bases, J lost 8 bases, and 12 bases stayed unmatched. CDR3 protein: CASSQQGASLWGYTF. The CDR3 nucleotides read TGTGCCAGCAGCCAACAGGGGGCAAGCCTTTGGGGCTACACCTTC.

This rearrangement joins TRBV11-3 to TRBJ2-1; D possibly corresponds to TRBD1 (6 bases). V was cut by 5 bases and J by 7 bases, with 18 bases left in between. The CDR3 consists of 15 residues. Germline-derived CDR1 and CDR2 are SGHNT and YENEEA. CDR3 nucleotide sequence: TGTGCCAGCAGCCTGACAGGTTTTCCGGGAAATGAGCAGTTCTTC. Translating gives CASSLTGFPGNEQFF.